One sample yielded the 8 T cell receptor beta chains listed below, sequenced in a study of molecular identifiers for immune sequencing clone quantification. MiXCR, applied by TCRdb to the PCR reads, yields one record per CDR3 protein. The sample yields some 650,000 distinct CDR3 sequences, around 20% seen once. Sequencing was done on a sample of naive CD8+ T cells from blood, with Jurkat cell RNA spiked in. Regarding subset: FACS-sorted CD8+CD4-CCR7+CD45RA+ naive T cells. These receptors were obtained from a human donor in good health. Some libraries in this study had Jurkat cell RNA spiked in.

Regarding this clonotype: This clone may be a read error of a much larger clone one base away. In this CDR3 the conserved last residue, phenylalanine or tryptophan, is missing, so a read error is likely. This chain connects TRBV4-3 to TRBJ2-5, with 9 bases lining up with TRBD1. Germline CDR1 is LGHNA and CDR2 is YSLEER. Trimming at V came to 1 base and at J to 3 bases, leaving 3 bases not matched to a gene. The CDR3 totals 15 residues. CDR3 residues: CASSQGRTGEETQYI. The CDR3 DNA reads as TGCGCCAGCAGCCAAGGCCGGACAGGGGAAGAGACCCAGTACATC.

There are a few counts of this clonotype. This chain connects TRBV7-9 to TRBJ2-7; 9 nucleotides agree with TRBD2. Germline CDR1 SEHNR, CDR2 FQNEAQ (reference sequence). Germline trimming cut 3 bases from V and 5 bases from J; bases unmatched to any gene: 8. The CDR3 contains 15 residues. This CDR3 reads CASSFVSGRTNEQYF. The CDR3 DNA is TGTGCCAGCAGCTTTGTAAGCGGGAGGACTAACGAGCAGTACTTC.

This clonotype has more than one count but fewer than ten. Here the CDR3 reads CASSQDIFYFGEETQYF. The CDR3 nucleotides are TGCGCCAGCAGCCAAGATATTTTCTACTTTGGGGAGGAGACCCAGTACTTC. The genes are TRBV4-1 and TRBJ2-5, with D possibly being TRBD2 (5 bases). Between the trimmed V and J ends, which lost 0 bases and 5 bases, there was a span of 19 bases. Germline CDR1 MGHRA, CDR2 YSYEKL. The CDR3 totals 17 residues.

This clonotype was detected many times. The genes are TRBV19 and TRBJ1-5, with D tentatively TRBD1 (6 bases). The CDR3 has 16 residues. The germline V gene encodes CDR1 LNHDA and CDR2 SQIVND (reference sequence). V shed 7 bases and J shed 0 bases, with 16 bases lying between them. As DNA, the CDR3 is TGTGCCAGTATCCCGGGGGCCTACTATAGCAATCAGCCCCAGCATTTT. This sequence encodes CASIPGAYYSNQPQHF.

This clonotype was seen repeatedly, ten times or more. V usage is TRBV7-9 and J usage is TRBJ1-4; D is unresolved. The CDR3 is 12 amino acids. Germline V CDR1 and CDR2: SEHNR, FQNEAQ (reference sequence). Deletions cut 4 bases from V and 8 bases from J, with 8 bases between. This CDR3 reads CASSSLTEKLFF. Written as DNA, the CDR3 is TGTGCCAGCAGCTCTCTGACAGAAAAACTGTTTTTT.

This clonotype was observed many times. The gene calls are TRBV7-9 and TRBJ2-2; TRBD2 agrees at 8 bases. The CDR3 length is 15 residues. Losses at the gene ends were 7 bases for V and 4 bases for J; bases not matched to a gene: 8. Germline CDR1 SEHNR, CDR2 FQNEAQ (reference sequence). The CDR3 nucleotides are TGTGCCAGCAACGGCGGGGGGCCGAGCACCGGGGAGCTGTTTTTT. Translation: CASNGGGPSTGELFF.

The J gene is TRBJ1-2, the V gene TRBV2, with 8 nucleotides matching TRBD1. The CDR3 is 13 residues long. Germline lookup yields CDR1 SNHLY and CDR2 FYNNEI. This chain's CDR3 is CAGAGGVDYGYTF. The CDR3 nucleotides read TGTGCTGGGGCAGGGGGCGTCGACTATGGCTACACCTTC.

This clonotype has at least ten counts. In nucleotides, the CDR3 is TGTGCCTGGAGTGTGACTTCAACTAATGAAAAACTGTTTTTT. Its translation: CAWSVTSTNEKLFF. V and J are TRBV30 and TRBJ1-4; D gene unclear. Deletions cut 0 bases from V and 0 bases from J, with 5 bases between. The length of the CDR3 is 14 residues. Germline CDR1 is GTSNPN and CDR2 is SVGIG (reference sequence).